This paragraph reports one T cell receptor beta chain. Antigen unknown. This sample stems from a study of vaccination and CD4 T cells after COVID-19. Whole-study context: Two-dose vaccination with either BNT162b2 or mRNA-1273 was given to participants. Controls used CEFX viral epitopes (positive), HIV-1 Nef peptides (negative), or no peptide. Notes on the study in general: Researchers looked at relatively few convalescent patients and had no early post-infection timepoints.

The assay that was used to sequence DNA from cultured CD4+ T cells was the Oncomine TCR Beta short-read assay. Genomic DNA extraction was carried out from cultured CD4+ T cells. In TCRdb, the PCR reads were re-called with MiXCR into one record per CDR3 protein. The table has over 9,500 distinct CDR3 sequences, around 30% seen once; the top ten hold about 19%. The CDR3 contains 16 residues. Trimming removed 0 bases at V and 3 bases at J, with 15 bases between. In germline, CDR1 is LGHNA, CDR2 YNFKEQ. Treatment given: roughly ten-day PBMC culture with coronavirus spike peptide pools or control peptides (ViraFEST assay). The unexposed donor's CD4+ T cells were collected before the COVID-19 pandemic (2011-2018).

The chain has TRBV4-2 and TRBJ2-7; possibly TRBD2 for D (6 bases). What was sequenced was CD4+ T cells from blood, cultured in vitro. The sequence derives from a human donor in good health. The CDR3: CASSQEMASVSYEQYF. CDR3 coding DNA: TGTGCCAGCAGCCAAGAAATGGCTAGCGTGAGCTACGAGCAGTACTTC.